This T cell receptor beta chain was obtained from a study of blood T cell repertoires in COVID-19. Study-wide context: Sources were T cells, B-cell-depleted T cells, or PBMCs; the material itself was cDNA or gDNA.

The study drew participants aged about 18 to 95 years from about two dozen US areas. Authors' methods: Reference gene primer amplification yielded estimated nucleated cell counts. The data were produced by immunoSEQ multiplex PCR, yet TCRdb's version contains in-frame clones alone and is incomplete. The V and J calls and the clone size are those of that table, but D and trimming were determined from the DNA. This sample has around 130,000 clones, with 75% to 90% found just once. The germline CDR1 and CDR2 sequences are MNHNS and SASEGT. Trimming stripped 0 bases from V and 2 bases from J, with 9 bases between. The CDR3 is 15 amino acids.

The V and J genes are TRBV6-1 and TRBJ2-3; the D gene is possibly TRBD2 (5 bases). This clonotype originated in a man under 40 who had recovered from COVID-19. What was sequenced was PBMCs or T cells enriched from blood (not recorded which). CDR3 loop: CASSEASVLTDTQYF. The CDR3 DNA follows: TGTGCCAGCAGTGAAGCTAGCGTACTCACAGATACGCAGTATTTT.